This TCR beta chain was identified during a study of shared T cell receptors in the human thymus. Clones were sequenced by immunoSEQ multiplex PCR, and TCRdb holds only the in-frame ones, with some missing. The sample has more than 550,000 clones, about 89% seen once. V was pared by 2 bases and J by 7 bases, with 9 bases between. Germline V gene data show CDR1 as SGHTA and CDR2 as FQGNSA. CDR3 length: 12 amino acids. These data are also associated with another study on human thymus T cells.

The V gene is TRBV7-2, the J gene TRBJ2-7; D call uncertain. The sequenced material came from thymocytes. This receptor was identified in a boy younger than two with a congenital heart defect. CDR3 sequence (DNA): TGTGCCAGCAGCTTACCCACGACTGAGCAGTACTTC. Its translation is CASSLPTTEQYF.